Listed below are T cell receptor beta chains from one sample, sequenced in a study of blood T cell repertoires in COVID-19. Here immunoSEQ multiplex PCR was the method, and the copy in TCRdb shows in-frame clones only, minus some. The sample consists of some 460,000 clones, approximately 90% of them appearing once. The sample comprised PBMCs or T cells enriched from blood (not recorded which). These receptors originate from a woman aged 18-29 years with acute COVID-19. Both conserved end residues are part of each CDR3. A D gene is named only where the DNA matches it firmly. Clone size is shown for a subset of rows, as once, few, many or a class of expanded clone.

size: .; length: 17; D: TRBD1; V: TRBV9; J: TRBJ2-3; CDR3: CASSPLRSGTGTDTQYF; DNA: TGTGCCAGCAGCCCCCTACGCTCCGGGACAGGCACAGATACGCAGTATTTT
size: once; length: 14; D: .; V: TRBV11-2; J: TRBJ2-7; CDR3: CASSFRRQAYEQYF; DNA: TGTGCCAGCAGCTTCCGCCGACAGGCCTACGAGCAGTACTTC
size: .; length: 14; D: .; V: TRBV15; J: TRBJ1-2; CDR3: CATSSFPLNYGYTF; DNA: TGTGCCACCAGCAGCTTTCCCCTTAACTATGGCTACACCTTC
size: once; length: 14; D: TRBD1; V: TRBV6-5; J: TRBJ2-7; CDR3: CASNPGQGAYEQYF; DNA: TGTGCCAGCAATCCGGGACAGGGGGCTTACGAGCAGTACTTC
size: .; length: 17; D: .; V: TRBV9; J: TRBJ1-2; CDR3: CASSPTQRVRMRYGYTF; DNA: TGTGCCAGCAGCCCTACGCAACGGGTGAGGATGAGGTATGGCTACACCTTC
size: .; length: 15; D: .; V: TRBV5-4; J: TRBJ2-1; CDR3: CASSLAQGPYNEQFF; DNA: TGTGCCAGCAGCTTGGCACAGGGTCCCTACAATGAGCAGTTCTTC
size: .; length: 17; D: .; V: TRBV7-9; J: TRBJ1-1; CDR3: CASSPLSGRTANTEAFF; DNA: TGTGCCAGCAGCCCTCTTAGTGGCCGGACAGCGAACACTGAAGCTTTCTTT
size: .; length: 15; D: .; V: TRBV14; J: TRBJ2-4; CDR3: CASSLDRRGKNIQYF; DNA: TGTGCCAGCAGCCTGGACCGACGGGGCAAAAACATTCAGTACTTC
size: .; length: 14; D: .; V: TRBV3-1/TRBV3-2; J: TRBJ2-7; CDR3: CASSHGTLSYEQYF; DNA: TGTGCCAGCAGCCATGGCACCCTCTCCTACGAGCAGTACTTC
size: .; length: 13; D: .; V: TRBV29-1; J: TRBJ1-2; CDR3: CSVERGGFRGYTF; DNA: TGCAGCGTTGAAAGGGGGGGCTTTCGGGGCTACACCTTC
size: .; length: 15; D: TRBD1; V: TRBV6-2/TRBV6-3; J: TRBJ1-6; CDR3: CASSTSGTGASPLHF; DNA: TGTGCCAGCAGTACCTCCGGGACAGGGGCTTCACCCCTCCACTTT
size: .; length: 15; D: TRBD1; V: TRBV29-1; J: TRBJ2-3; CDR3: CSATGGAPSTDTQYF; DNA: TGCAGCGCTACAGGGGGCGCCCCTAGCACAGATACGCAGTATTTT
size: .; length: 18; D: TRBD2; V: TRBV5-6; J: TRBJ2-1; CDR3: CASSFRSSGLSSYNEQFF; DNA: TGTGCCAGCAGCTTTAGGTCTAGCGGGCTGAGCTCCTACAATGAGCAGTTCTTC
size: .; length: 13; D: .; V: TRBV9; J: TRBJ1-2; CDR3: CASSDGTHYGYTF; DNA: TGTGCCAGCAGCGACGGGACTCATTATGGCTACACCTTC
size: .; length: 13; D: TRBD1; V: TRBV5-1; J: TRBJ1-1; CDR3: CASSPTGAAEAFF; DNA: TGCGCCAGCAGCCCGACAGGGGCGGCTGAAGCTTTCTTT
size: .; length: 15; D: .; V: TRBV6-5; J: TRBJ2-6; CDR3: CASSRSSSGANVLTF; DNA: TGTGCCAGCAGCCGGAGTTCCTCTGGGGCCAACGTCCTGACTTTC
size: .; length: 14; D: .; V: TRBV6-5; J: TRBJ1-3; CDR3: CASSRSDSGSTIYF; DNA: TGTGCCAGCAGTCGCTCGGACAGTGGAAGCACCATATATTTT
size: .; length: 14; D: .; V: TRBV5-4; J: TRBJ1-1; CDR3: CASSQGQQNTEAFF; DNA: TGTGCCAGCAGCCAGGGACAACAGAACACTGAAGCTTTCTTT
size: .; length: 15; D: .; V: TRBV19; J: TRBJ1-4; CDR3: CASSFAGGTNEKLFF; DNA: TGTGCCAGTAGTTTCGCGGGGGGGACTAATGAAAAACTGTTTTTT
size: .; length: 13; D: .; V: TRBV7-9; J: TRBJ2-7; CDR3: CASSHGTPYEQYF; DNA: TGTGCCAGCAGCCACGGGACTCCCTACGAGCAGTACTTC
size: .; length: 14; D: .; V: TRBV19; J: TRBJ1-2; CDR3: CASSIAGRAYGYTF; DNA: TGTGCCAGTAGTATTGCAGGGAGGGCCTATGGCTACACCTTC
size: .; length: 13; D: .; V: TRBV6-5; J: TRBJ1-3; CDR3: CATTRQVGNTIYF; DNA: TGTGCCACCACGAGACAGGTTGGAAACACCATATATTTT
size: once; length: 13; D: .; V: TRBV6-6; J: TRBJ1-1; CDR3: CASNLQGGAEAFF; DNA: TGTGCCAGCAACCTACAGGGTGGGGCTGAAGCTTTCTTT
size: .; length: 13; D: .; V: TRBV10-1; J: TRBJ2-1; CDR3: CASSSGASGEQFF; DNA: TGCGCCAGCAGTTCAGGGGCTAGTGGTGAGCAGTTCTTC
size: .; length: 12; D: .; V: TRBV6-5; J: TRBJ1-1; CDR3: CASKPGNTEAFF; DNA: TGTGCCAGCAAACCGGGGAACACTGAAGCTTTCTTT
size: .; length: 15; D: TRBD1; V: TRBV7-9; J: TRBJ1-4; CDR3: CASSLQRAGGEKLFF; DNA: TGTGCCAGCAGCTTACAACGAGCAGGGGGGGAAAAACTGTTTTTT
size: few; length: 14; D: .; V: TRBV6-5; J: TRBJ1-6; CDR3: CASSRDTDRSPLHF; DNA: TGTGCCAGCAGCCGGGACACTGATCGATCACCCCTCCACTTT
size: .; length: 15; D: .; V: TRBV2; J: TRBJ2-1; CDR3: CASSGREPTYNEQFF; DNA: TGTGCCAGCAGTGGACGGGAACCAACATACAATGAGCAGTTCTTC
size: .; length: 14; D: .; V: TRBV7-2; J: TRBJ1-1; CDR3: CASSFLRINTEAFF; DNA: TGTGCCAGCAGCTTCCTCAGGATTAACACTGAAGCTTTCTTT
size: .; length: 18; D: TRBD2; V: TRBV23-1; J: TRBJ2-1; CDR3: CASSQKNLSSGGYNEQFF; DNA: TGCGCCAGCAGTCAGAAAAACCTATCTAGCGGGGGCTACAATGAGCAGTTCTTC
size: few; length: 14; D: TRBD1; V: TRBV6-5; J: TRBJ1-6; CDR3: CASSKRDSGSPLHF; DNA: TGTGCCAGCAGTAAACGGGACAGCGGCTCACCCCTCCACTTT
size: once; length: 12; D: .; V: TRBV7-9; J: TRBJ1-1; CDR3: CASSLREEEAFF; DNA: TGTGCCAGCAGCCTACGAGAGGAGGAAGCTTTCTTT
size: .; length: 16; D: TRBD2; V: TRBV11-3; J: TRBJ2-3; CDR3: CASSSGDYGFTDTQYF; DNA: TGTGCCAGCAGCTCGGGGGACTATGGATTCACAGATACGCAGTATTTT
size: .; length: 18; D: TRBD1; V: TRBV14; J: TRBJ2-7; CDR3: CASSQDSVFVQGPYEQYF; DNA: TGTGCCAGCAGCCAAGATAGTGTTTTTGTACAGGGGCCTTACGAGCAGTACTTC
size: .; length: 16; D: .; V: TRBV6-1; J: TRBJ1-3; CDR3: CASSDQGAGPGNTIYF; DNA: TGTGCCAGCAGTGATCAGGGCGCAGGCCCTGGAAACACCATATATTTT
size: .; length: 15; D: TRBD1; V: TRBV11-2; J: TRBJ2-1; CDR3: CASSFGTGGGTEQFF; DNA: TGTGCCAGCAGCTTCGGGACAGGGGGAGGTACTGAGCAGTTCTTC
size: few; length: 15; D: TRBD1; V: TRBV28; J: TRBJ1-4; CDR3: CASSRGTGPNEKLFF; DNA: TGTGCCAGCAGTCGAGGGACAGGACCAAATGAAAAACTGTTTTTT
size: .; length: 21; D: .; V: TRBV28; J: TRBJ2-1; CDR3: CASSPPPGTGTLAGSYNEQFF; DNA: TGTGCCAGCAGTCCACCTCCCGGGACAGGGACGCTAGCGGGATCCTACAATGAGCAGTTCTTC
size: .; length: 15; D: .; V: TRBV7-9; J: TRBJ2-3; CDR3: CASSPPGGGTDTQYF; DNA: TGTGCCAGCAGCCCCCCGGGCGGGGGCACAGATACGCAGTATTTT
size: .; length: 13; D: .; V: TRBV19; J: TRBJ2-7; CDR3: CAVGRTRDYEQYF; DNA: TGTGCCGTCGGACGAACCCGGGACTACGAGCAGTACTTC
size: .; length: 15; D: TRBD1; V: TRBV27; J: TRBJ1-5; CDR3: CASSPQGAANQPQHF; DNA: TGTGCCAGCAGCCCGCAGGGGGCAGCGAATCAGCCCCAGCATTTT
size: .; length: 13; D: .; V: TRBV5-1; J: TRBJ1-1; CDR3: CASSPDSTSSAFF; DNA: TGCGCCAGCAGCCCGGACAGCACAAGTTCAGCTTTCTTT
size: .; length: 14; D: .; V: TRBV5-1; J: TRBJ1-1; CDR3: CASSLVSGRAEAFF; DNA: TGCGCCAGCAGCCTGGTTAGCGGGAGGGCTGAAGCTTTCTTT
size: .; length: 15; D: .; V: TRBV11-2; J: TRBJ2-3; CDR3: CASRVQPGLTDTQYF; DNA: TGTGCCAGCAGGGTACAGCCGGGATTGACAGATACGCAGTATTTT
size: once; length: 13; D: TRBD1; V: TRBV19; J: TRBJ2-1; CDR3: CASRGQGYNEQFF; DNA: TGTGCCAGCCGGGGACAGGGTTATAATGAGCAGTTCTTC
size: .; length: 16; D: .; V: TRBV11-2; J: TRBJ1-6; CDR3: CASSRTLSSYNSPLHF; DNA: TGTGCCAGCAGCCGAACCTTGAGCTCCTATAATTCACCCCTCCACTTT
size: .; length: 13; D: .; V: TRBV27; J: TRBJ2-5; CDR3: CASSLAREETQYF; DNA: TGTGCCAGCAGTTTGGCTAGAGAAGAGACCCAGTACTTC